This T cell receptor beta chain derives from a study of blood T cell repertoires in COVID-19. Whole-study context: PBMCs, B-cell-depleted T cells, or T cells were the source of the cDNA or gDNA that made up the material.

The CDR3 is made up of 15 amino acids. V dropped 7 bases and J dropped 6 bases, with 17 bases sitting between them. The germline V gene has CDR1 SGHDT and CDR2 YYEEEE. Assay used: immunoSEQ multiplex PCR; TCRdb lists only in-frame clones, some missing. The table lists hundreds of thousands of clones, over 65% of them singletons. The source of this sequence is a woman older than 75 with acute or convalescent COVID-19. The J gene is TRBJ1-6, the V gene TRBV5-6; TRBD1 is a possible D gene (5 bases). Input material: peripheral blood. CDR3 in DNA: TGTGCCAGCGGCACCATTGTGGGGGGTAATTCACCCCTCCACTTT. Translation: CASGTIVGGNSPLHF.